The T cell receptor (beta chain) under discussion was sequenced for a study of OX40 agonist ivuxolimab in advanced cancers. Study overall: Patients received the agonistic anti-OX40 (CD134) antibody ivuxolimab. Every 2 weeks, patients got intravenous ivuxolimab at one of six dose levels (0.01-10 mg/kg). Partial responses were recorded for three patients, including one with hepatocellular carcinoma and two with cutaneous melanoma. With a range of about 20 to 79, age averaged roughly 60 years, and 65% to 90% were male.

Using immunoSEQ multiplex PCR, the repertoire was profiled, and TCRdb retains in-frame clones only, with some absent. The repertoire holds approximately 91,000 clones, with 65% to 90% as singletons. The germline CDR1 and CDR2 sequences are SQVTM and ANQGSEA. The CDR3 loop spans 14 amino acids. Trimming took 6 bases from V and 6 from J; bases not matched to a gene: 12. The sample was CD4+ or CD8+ T cells sorted from blood, taken in a trial of the OX40 agonist ivuxolimab. V gene TRBV29-1 combines with J gene TRBJ1-1, with 8 bases identical to TRBD1. The sequence was obtained from an adult with an advanced solid tumor such as melanoma, head and neck, liver or kidney cancer. The CDR3 DNA is TGCAGCGTAGTGAACCAGGGGGCCACGTCTGAAGCTTTCTTT. Amino acids: CSVVNQGATSEAFF.